Presented here are 24 T cell receptor beta chains from one specimen sequenced in a study of blood T cell repertoires in COVID-19 (TCRdb year 2020). The library was built by means of the immunoSEQ multiplex PCR assay. Entries here come from immuneACCESS through TCRdb and include only in-frame sequences with V and J called. Some clones fail to appear in such tables; in the studies checked, an unresolved V gene covers under half of the shortfall, and the cause of the remainder is unknown. The sample has about 83,000 clones on record, more than 70% of them singletons. The ten largest clones represent approximately 21% of the sample. Sequencing was performed on peripheral blood. Receptors originate from an elderly woman in a cohort sampled during active or convalescent COVID-19.

The V gene is TRBV5-6, the J gene TRBJ1-2; TRBD1 might be the D (5 bases). With 3 bases removed from V and 4 bases from J, the gap between germline ends came to 13 bases. The CDR3 consists of 14 residues. Germline CDR1 reads SGHDT; CDR2 reads YYEEEE. The CDR3 DNA follows: TGTGCCAGCAGCTCCCCGGCAGGGTTCTATGGCTACACCTTC. Its protein is CASSSPAGFYGYTF.

The chain joins TRBV3-1 (or the pseudogene TRBV3-2) to TRBJ1-1, with 7 bases identical to TRBD1. CDR1 and CDR2 (germline): LGHDT, YNNKEL (reference sequence). The ends lost 2 bases at V and 4 bases at J; junction bases unmatched: 1. There are 13 residues in the CDR3. CDR3 protein: CASSQQGVTEAFF. The CDR3 DNA sequence: TGTGCCAGCAGCCAACAGGGGGTCACTGAAGCTTTCTTT.

V gene TRBV7-2 combines with J gene TRBJ2-1, with D possibly TRBD2 on 5 matching bases. CDR3 length: 14 amino acids. V lost 1 base and J 9 bases, leaving 13 bases between the germline ends. Per the germline V gene, CDR1 is SGHTA and CDR2 is FQGNSA. The CDR3, as DNA: TGTGCCAGCAGCTTAGGTCTAGCCTGGGGTGAGCAGTTCTTC. Protein sequence: CASSLGLAWGEQFF.

The chain couples TRBV19 to TRBJ2-1; D is possibly TRBD2 (5 bases). The ends were cut back, 0 bases at V and 0 bases at J, with 12 bases in the middle. This CDR3 has 17 residues. Germline CDR1 is LNHDA and CDR2 is SQIVND (reference sequence). DNA for the CDR3: TGTGCCAGTAGTATAGAACGTTGGGAGAGCTCCTACAATGAGCAGTTCTTC. Amino acid sequence: CASSIERWESSYNEQFF. The complete variable domain, with remaining parts taken from reference TRBV19 and TRBJ2-1, reads DGGITQSPKYLFRKEGQNVTLSCEQNLNHDAMYWYRQDPGQGLRLIYYSQIVNDFQKGDIAEGYSVSREKKESFPLTVTSAQKNPTAFYLCASSIERWESSYNEQFFGPGTRLTVL.

The chain is built from TRBV10-3 and TRBJ2-7; 9 nucleotides agree with TRBD1. CDR3 length: 14 amino acids. The junction had 2 bases not matched to a gene; V was cut back by 1 base and J by 4 bases. Germline V lookup: CDR1 ENHRY, CDR2 SYGVKD. CDR3 protein: CAISEYRGRYEQYF. The CDR3 nucleotides are TGTGCCATCAGTGAGTACAGGGGGCGGTACGAGCAGTACTTC.

This chain links TRBV19 with TRBJ1-2; D is perhaps TRBD1 (6 bases). This CDR3 is built from 14 residues. Germline CDR1 is LNHDA and CDR2 is SQIVND (reference sequence). Trimming left V 3 bases short and J 3 bases short, with 11 bases between. CDR3 loop: CASSIRGADYGYTF. The CDR3 DNA is TGTGCCAGTAGTATCCGGGGGGCGGACTATGGCTACACCTTC.

V and J are TRBV27 and TRBJ1-2; maybe TRBD1 (6 bases). The CDR3 covers 13 residues. V lost 8 bases and J lost 4, with 14 bases in between. In germline, CDR1 is MNHEY, CDR2 SMNVEV (reference sequence). The CDR3 sequence: CASGVQGSYGYTF. CDR3 bases: TGTGCCAGCGGCGTACAGGGCTCCTATGGCTACACCTTC.

This clone was picked up one time. The chain links TRBV6-5 to TRBJ2-1, with a weak D call TRBD1 (5 bases). The CDR3 length is 14 residues. Germline CDR1 is MNHEY and CDR2 is SVGAGI. Trimming took off 10 bases at V and 1 base at J, with 14 bases between the two ends. Here the CDR3 reads CATNTRESYNEQFF. The CDR3 region has the DNA TGTGCCACCAATACCAGGGAATCCTACAATGAGCAGTTCTTC.

This chain joins TRBV6-2 or TRBV6-3 and TRBJ2-3, with a tentative D call TRBD2 (5 bases). The CDR3 totals 13 residues. Looked up from germline, CDR1 is MNHEY and CDR2 is SVGEGT. The V and J ends lost 2 bases and 6 bases respectively, with 9 bases between them. Written as DNA, the CDR3 is TGTGCCAGCAGTTACCTGGAGGTGGATACGCAGTATTTT. This encodes CASSYLEVDTQYF.

The chain joins TRBV12-5 to TRBJ1-5, with TRBD1 identical over 8 bases. CDR3 size: 15 residues. V gave up 6 bases and J gave up 7 bases; unmatched junction bases: 11. From germline, CDR1 is LGHNT and CDR2 FRNRAP. The CDR3 region has the DNA TGTGCTAGTGGCCCCCTAACAGGGGGGGGACAGCCCCAGCATTTT. Translated: CASGPLTGGGQPQHF.

The DNA of the CDR3 is TGTGCCAGCAGTCCCCCCGGGACAGGGGGCGGAAAACTGTTTTTT. It is translated as CASSPPGTGGGKLFF. J is TRBJ1-4 and V is TRBV6-5; 12 nucleotides agree with TRBD1. V shed 5 bases, J shed 10 bases, and the junction held 8 bases outside the gene matches. Germline CDR1 MNHEY, CDR2 SVGAGI. The CDR3 loop spans 15 amino acids.

The chain links TRBV28 to TRBJ2-2, with TRBD1 matching 10 bases. Losses at the gene ends were 7 bases for V and 3 bases for J; bases not matched to a gene: 8. There are 16 residues in the CDR3. Germline assignment: CDR1 MDHEN and CDR2 SYDVKM. The CDR3 DNA reads TGTGCCAGCAAATCACCCGGGACAGGGGACACCGGGGAGCTGTTTTTT. Amino acid sequence: CASKSPGTGDTGELFF.

The chain uses TRBV29-1 and TRBJ2-5; 10 nucleotides align to TRBD1. The length of the CDR3 is 14 residues. Germline lookup yields CDR1 SQVTM and CDR2 ANQGSEA. After removal of 6 bases from V and 5 bases from J, the junction contained 9 bases not matched to a gene. CDR3 nucleotides: TGCAGCGTCCGGGACAGGGGAGGGTGGGAGACCCAGTACTTC. Encoded protein: CSVRDRGGWETQYF.

V gene TRBV2 combines with J gene TRBJ2-1; 7 positions agree with TRBD2. The CDR3 covers 15 residues. V shed 5 bases, J shed 1 base, and the junction held 5 bases outside the gene matches. Germline V lookup: CDR1 SNHLY, CDR2 FYNNEI. CDR3 loop: CASSRTRSSYNEQFF. The CDR3 DNA reads as TGTGCCAGCAGTCGGACTAGGTCGTCCTACAATGAGCAGTTCTTC.

The chain combines TRBV24-1 with TRBJ1-5; D is undetermined. Germline V lookup: CDR1 KGHDR, CDR2 SFDVKD. The CDR3 is made up of 15 amino acids. Trimming took off 5 bases at V and 1 base at J, with 11 bases between the two ends. CDR3 nucleotides: TGTGCCACCAGTGGACGAGGGTTGAGCAATCAGCCCCAGCATTTT. Translated, it gives CATSGRGLSNQPQHF.

The chain recombines TRBV6-5 with TRBJ1-2, with TRBD1 matching 9 bases. The CDR3 has 15 residues. V lost 7 bases to trimming and J lost 4 bases; unmatched junction nucleotides: 10. Germline CDR1 MNHEY, CDR2 SVGAGI. Here the CDR3 DNA reads TGTGCCAGCAAAGTTAGGACAGGGGAATTCTATGGCTACACCTTC. Its protein is CASKVRTGEFYGYTF.

This chain joins TRBV29-1 and TRBJ1-1; the D is unclear. Trimming took 6 bases from V and 2 from J, leaving 16 bases between them. The CDR3 loop spans 14 amino acids. Germline lookup yields CDR1 SQVTM and CDR2 ANQGSEA. CDR3 DNA: TGCAGCGTGGGGAAATCCGGGGTAAACACTGAAGCTTTCTTT. This gives the protein CSVGKSGVNTEAFF.

The V gene is TRBV9, the J gene TRBJ1-1; D possibly corresponds to TRBD1 (5 bases). Trimming pared 0 bases from V and 0 bases from J, leaving 9 bases between. In germline, CDR1 is SGDLS, CDR2 YYNGEE. The CDR3 has 15 amino acids. CDR3 residues: CASSVDSRVNTEAFF. For the CDR3, the DNA is TGTGCCAGCAGCGTAGATAGCAGGGTGAACACTGAAGCTTTCTTT.

The chain couples TRBV19 to TRBJ1-4, with D possibly being TRBD1 (6 bases). Per germline, CDR1 LNHDA and CDR2 SQIVND (reference sequence). The germline V and J ends were trimmed by 4 bases and 3 bases, with 15 bases remaining between them. This CDR3 is 16 amino acids long. CDR3 residues: CASSTRYREPNEKLFF. DNA for the CDR3: TGTGCCAGTAGTACCCGCTACAGGGAACCTAATGAAAAACTGTTTTTT.

A single count supports this clone. The chain couples TRBV7-3 to TRBJ2-1; 9 bases align to TRBD1. This CDR3 contains 14 residues. Germline assignment: CDR1 SGHTA and CDR2 FQGTGA. Trimming removed 6 bases from V and 9 bases from J; junction bases left unmatched: 9. The CDR3 DNA is TGTGCCAGCAGTCCCGGGACAGGGCACCCTGAGCAGTTCTTC. This encodes CASSPGTGHPEQFF.

V gene TRBV7-9 combines with J gene TRBJ1-4; 8 bases line up with TRBD1. V lost 5 bases to trimming and J lost 4 bases; unmatched junction nucleotides: 3. Looked up from germline, CDR1 is SEHNR and CDR2 is FQNEAQ (reference sequence). CDR3 length: 14 amino acids. The CDR3 sequence: CASSTTGVNEKLFF. In DNA form, the CDR3 reads TGTGCCAGCAGCACGACAGGGGTTAATGAAAAACTGTTTTTT.

This clone has more than one count but fewer than ten. This chain links TRBV5-1 with TRBJ2-3, with 7 bases that match TRBD2. The trim removed 4 bases at V and 4 bases at J, leaving 9 bases unmatched. The CDR3 runs 15 residues. Germline lookup yields CDR1 SGHRS and CDR2 YFSETQ. The CDR3 nucleotides read TGCGCCAGCAGCCCAAGGACTAGTCCCGCAGATACGCAGTATTTT. It specifies CASSPRTSPADTQYF.

The chain carries TRBV9 and TRBJ1-1, with 8 bases lining up with TRBD1. V was clipped by 0 bases and J by 0 bases; unmatched bases: 4. CDR1 SGDLS and CDR2 YYNGEE come from the germline V gene. The CDR3 consists of 16 residues. The CDR3 DNA is TGTGCCAGCAGCGTAGGACGGGGACAGGTGAACACTGAAGCTTTCTTT. Its translation: CASSVGRGQVNTEAFF.

This rearrangement joins TRBV28 to TRBJ1-4, with D hard to call. This CDR3 spans 12 amino acids. The V and J ends lost 3 bases and 7 bases respectively, with 6 bases between them. Germline values: CDR1 MDHEN, CDR2 SYDVKM. For the CDR3, the DNA is TGTGCCAGCAGTTTTGAGGTTGAAAAACTGTTTTTT. It codes for CASSFEVEKLFF.